This T cell receptor (beta chain) is from a study of T-cell reconstitution after alpha-beta-depleted transplantation in children. Unique molecular identifiers were incorporated when the TCRbeta library was constructed. TCRdb called the PCR reads again in MiXCR, with one record for every CDR3 protein. The sample records about 540,000 distinct CDR3 sequences, 27% being singletons. This clonotype showed up just a few times. Its antigen remains unknown. Losses at the gene ends were 3 bases for V and 1 base for J; bases not matched to a gene: 1. The CDR3 consists of 16 residues. Germline V gives CDR1 MGHRA, CDR2 YSYEKL. General study points: TCRbeta diversity was high at day 60 in some patients (a result of surviving recipient T cells and thymic progenitors). Among T cells one year after transplant, newly produced cells accounted for most counts and diversity. As was reported, about two months after transplant, alpha-beta T cells came from several hundred expanded graft clones.

V and J are TRBV4-1 and TRBJ2-2; 11 bases map to TRBD2. This TCR was recovered from a boy in the first two years of life with Wiskott-Aldrich syndrome, due to receive a stem cell transplant. Sequences were derived from PBMCs, sampled before TCRalphabeta/CD19-depleted stem cell transplant. CDR3 coding DNA: TGCGCCAGCAGCCATAGCGGGAGGGTGAACACCGGGGAGCTGTTTTTT. It yields the protein CASSHSGRVNTGELFF.